These 10 T cell receptor beta chains share one sample of origin, sequenced in a study of T-cell reconstitution after alpha-beta-depleted transplantation in children. Construction of the TCRbeta library involved unique molecular identifiers. In TCRdb, the PCR reads were re-called with MiXCR into one record per CDR3 protein. The data show about 590,000 distinct CDR3 sequences, roughly 13% seen once. Sequenced here: PBMCs, mostly from graft donor cells, sampled 360 days after TCRalphabeta/CD19-depleted stem cell transplant. These TCRs come from a male patient aged 5 to 17 who had a stem cell transplant for acute myeloid leukemia, so the T cells may come from the graft donor.

As for this clonotype: Possible read error: a much larger clone is one base away. The final CDR3 position lacks the conserved phenylalanine or tryptophan, pointing to a likely read error. The chain couples TRBV2 to TRBJ2-7, with D tentatively TRBD1 or TRBD2 (5 bases each). The germline V gene has CDR1 SNHLY and CDR2 FYNNEI. The CDR3 is made up of 16 amino acids. V gave up 6 bases and J gave up 5 bases, with 23 bases separating them. In DNA form, the CDR3 reads TGTGCCAGCAGCCGGGACCGAGGTAAAGGGAGCGACGAGCAGTACTCC. This sequence encodes CASSRDRGKGSDEQYS.

V and J are TRBV28 and TRBJ1-2, with D possibly matching TRBD1 (5 bases). Germline lookup yields CDR1 MDHEN and CDR2 SYDVKM. Trimming stripped 6 bases from V and 3 bases from J, with 14 bases between. This CDR3 has 14 residues. CDR3 in amino acids: CASRDTGRHYGYTF. DNA for the CDR3: TGTGCCAGCAGGGACACCGGCCGGCACTATGGCTACACCTTC.

The table lists this clonotype with a few counts. This rearrangement joins TRBV3-1 to TRBJ2-3, with TRBD2 identical over 13 bases. The CDR3 extends over 16 amino acids. The V segment lost 4 bases and the J segment 5 bases; nucleotides outside the gene matches: 6. Germline CDR1 and CDR2: LGHDT and YNNKEL (reference sequence). The CDR3 is CASSLTSGRWGDTQYF. In DNA form, the CDR3 reads TGTGCCAGCAGCCTGACTAGCGGGAGGTGGGGAGATACGCAGTATTTT.

This clonotype showed up just a few times. J is TRBJ2-3 and V is TRBV25-1; no reliable D call. The CDR3 is 12 amino acids. V was pared by 1 base and J by 5 bases, with 4 bases between. Germline CDR1 and CDR2: MGHDK and SYGVNS. The CDR3 DNA reads TGTGCCAGCAGTGAATCCGTAGATACGCAGTATTTT. Translation: CASSESVDTQYF.

This clonotype showed up just a few times. The V and J genes are TRBV4-3 and TRBJ2-5; TRBD2 is a possible D gene (6 bases). This CDR3 has 15 amino acids. Germline lookup yields CDR1 LGHNA and CDR2 YSLEER. Trimming removed 1 base from V and 2 bases from J, with 11 bases in between. The CDR3 nucleotides are TGCGCCAGCAGCCAAGCGTTCGGGACTCAAGAGACCCAGTACTTC. This encodes CASSQAFGTQETQYF.

For this clonotype: Its ends do not fully match the called genes, so a read error is possible. This chain joins TRBV19 and TRBJ2-2, with TRBD1 identical over 8 bases. This CDR3 region has 18 residues. CDR1 is LNHDA, CDR2 SQIVND, per germline (reference sequence). DNA for the CDR3: TGTGCCAGTACTATACACCGACAGGGGTTCGCGAACACCGGGGAGCTGTTTTTT. Protein product: CASTIHRQGFANTGELFF.

This chain connects TRBV10-3 to TRBJ2-7; perhaps D is TRBD1 or TRBD2 (6 bases each). This CDR3 region has 14 residues. CDR1 is ENHRY, CDR2 SYGVKD, per germline. V shed 8 bases and J shed 3 bases, with 17 bases lying between them. The CDR3 reads CAIASKGGYYEQYF. CDR3 sequence (DNA): TGTGCCATCGCATCCAAGGGGGGCTACTACGAGCAGTACTTC.

This clonotype showed up just a few times. The gene calls are TRBV9 and TRBJ2-2, with 10 nucleotides matching TRBD2. The CDR3 runs to 17 residues. V gave up 3 bases and J gave up 1 base; unmatched junction bases: 6. The germline V gene has CDR1 SGDLS and CDR2 YYNGEE. The CDR3 bases are TGTGCCAGCAGCGGAGGGGCTAGCGGGAGGAACACCGGGGAGCTGTTTTTT. Amino acids: CASSGGASGRNTGELFF. Variable domain in full (rest from reference TRBV9 and TRBJ2-2): DSGVTQTPKHLITATGQRVTLRCSPRSGDLSVYWYQQSLDQGLQFLIQYYNGEERAKGNILERFSAQQFPDLHSELNLSSLELGDSALYFCASSGGASGRNTGELFFGEGSRLTVL.

The chain links TRBV20-1 to TRBJ2-7, with D possibly matching TRBD2 (7 bases). The V gene's germline CDR1 is DFQATT and CDR2 SNEGSKA (reference sequence). The CDR3 totals 14 residues. Trimming took off 6 bases at V and 2 bases at J, with 17 bases between the two ends. The CDR3 sequence: CSAGGGDATYEQYF. The CDR3 DNA is TGCAGTGCGGGAGGGGGGGATGCGACCTACGAGCAGTACTTC.

The chain uses TRBV11-2 and TRBJ2-5; 13 bases agree with TRBD2. With V trimmed by 4 bases and J by 5 bases, 16 bases remained unmatched. Germline CDR1 SGHAT, CDR2 FQNNGV. There are 19 residues in the CDR3. As DNA, the CDR3 is TGTGCCAGCAGCTGTACCAACGATCGGACTAGCGGGAGTTGTGAGACCCAGTACTTC. Protein product: CASSCTNDRTSGSCETQYF.